These 16 T cell receptor beta chains were all obtained from the same sample, sequenced in a study of CD8+ T cells in alopecia areata. Extracted RNA was reverse transcribed into cDNA, the sequencing template. Repertoires were generated with immunoSEQ multiplex PCR, while TCRdb's copy carries only in-frame clones and drops some. The profile shows under 70,000 clones, about 96% of them singletons. Material: CD8+ T cells sorted from blood, obtained at week 0. The receptors stem from a human donor with alopecia areata.

J is TRBJ2-1 and V is TRBV7-8; tentatively, D is TRBD1 or TRBD2 (5 bases each). Germline V gene data show CDR1 as SGHVS and CDR2 as FQNEAQ. The V and J ends lost 7 bases and 9 bases respectively, with 13 bases between them. The CDR3 extends over 12 amino acids. The CDR3 region has the DNA TGTGCCAGCACCAAGGGTGGGACTGAGCAGTTCTTC. Translated, it gives CASTKGGTEQFF.

The rearrangement links TRBV6-5 to TRBJ2-3; 9 bases fit TRBD2. Germline values: CDR1 MNHEY, CDR2 SVGAGI. This CDR3 is 14 amino acids long. V lost 6 bases and J lost 6; bases outside the gene matches: 7. CDR3 in DNA: TGTGCCAGCAGCATCCTAGCGGGGTGGGATACGCAGTATTTT. Protein sequence: CASSILAGWDTQYF.

This chain links TRBV7-2 with TRBJ2-3, with 9 positions matching TRBD2. This CDR3 contains 17 residues. With V trimmed by 5 bases and J by 1 base, 10 bases remained unmatched. Germline CDR1 reads SGHTA; CDR2 reads FQGNSA. The CDR3 DNA reads TGTGCCAGCAGCCCGGGACTCATAGCGGGGGGCACAGATACGCAGTATTTT. It encodes CASSPGLIAGGTDTQYF.

V is TRBV27 and J is TRBJ2-1; D is perhaps TRBD1 or TRBD2 (7 bases each). The CDR3 runs 13 residues. Germline loops: CDR1 MNHEY, CDR2 SMNVEV (reference sequence). The V gene lost 5 bases and the J gene lost 7 bases, with 12 bases spanning the gap. This CDR3 is CASSAQGGNEQFF. The CDR3 DNA is TGTGCCAGCAGTGCCCAGGGGGGGAATGAGCAGTTCTTC.

The sample holds one count of this clone. The chain couples TRBV5-8 to TRBJ2-1; D unresolved. There are 12 residues in the CDR3. Germline CDR1 and CDR2: SGHTS and YDEGEE. V shed 5 bases and J shed 3 bases, with 6 bases lying between them. DNA for the CDR3: TGTGCCAGCAGTTGGGACTACAATGAGCAGTTCTTC. This codes for CASSWDYNEQFF. The whole variable domain, filled in from reference TRBV5-8 and TRBJ2-1, reads EAGVTQSPTHLIKTRGQQATLRCSPISGHTSVYWYQQALGLGLQFLLWYDEGEERNRGNFPPRFSGRQFPNYSSELNVNALELEDSALYLCASSWDYNEQFFGPGTRLTVL.

The sample holds one count of this clone. The chain combines TRBV29-1 with TRBJ2-3; D unclear. V dropped 7 bases and J dropped 6 bases, with 17 bases sitting between them. This CDR3 is built from 13 residues. Germline V gives CDR1 SQVTM, CDR2 ANQGSEA. Written as DNA, the CDR3 is TGCAGCGAAAGGTCGGATTCTAGGGATACGCAGTATTTT. Its protein is CSERSDSRDTQYF.

V usage is TRBV9 and J usage is TRBJ2-7; 11 nucleotides line up with TRBD2. Per germline, CDR1 SGDLS and CDR2 YYNGEE. Unmatched junction bases numbered 9, after V lost 3 bases and J lost 7 bases. CDR3 length: 15 amino acids. DNA for the CDR3: TGTGCCAGCAGCGCGAGTAGCGGGGGGGCGTTTGAGCAGTACTTC. Translating gives CASSASSGGAFEQYF.

V usage is TRBV18 and J usage is TRBJ2-7; 10 bases line up with TRBD1. The CDR3 extends over 15 amino acids. Germline V gives CDR1 KGHSH, CDR2 LQKENI. The V gene end was trimmed by 4 bases and the J gene end by 3 bases; junction bases not matched to a gene: 6. CDR3 sequence reads: CASSLPGQGLYEQYF. CDR3 nucleotide sequence: TGTGCCAGCTCACTACCGGGACAGGGGCTCTACGAGCAGTACTTC.

The J gene is TRBJ2-1, the V gene TRBV11-3, with D uncertain. Germline V gene data show CDR1 as SGHNT and CDR2 as YENEEA. Trimming removed 2 bases at V and 5 bases at J, with 10 bases between. CDR3 size: 14 residues. The CDR3 reads CASSLHRSDNEQFF. The CDR3 region has the DNA TGTGCCAGCAGCTTACATCGATCGGACAATGAGCAGTTCTTC.

The chain is built from TRBV4-1 and TRBJ2-1; D gene unclear. The V end was cut by 4 bases, the J end by 7 bases, with 14 bases between. The CDR3 consists of 14 residues. Germline CDR1 and CDR2: MGHRA and YSYEKL. This chain's CDR3 is CASSLLRVGNEQFF. The CDR3 DNA is TGCGCCAGCAGCCTTTTAAGAGTGGGAAATGAGCAGTTCTTC.

The sample holds one count of this clone. The chain recombines TRBV5-1 with TRBJ2-7; no firm D call. This CDR3 comprises 14 residues. Germline V lookup: CDR1 SGHRS, CDR2 YFSETQ. Trimming pared 0 bases from V and 7 bases from J, leaving 14 bases between. This CDR3 is CASSLGQEQREQYF. As DNA, the CDR3 is TGCGCCAGCAGCTTGGGGCAGGAGCAGAGGGAGCAGTACTTC.

V usage is TRBV7-9 and J usage is TRBJ2-1; D gene uncertain. V was shortened by 4 bases and J by 0 bases, with 10 bases between the two germline ends. Germline CDR1 is SEHNR and CDR2 is FQNEAQ (reference sequence). This CDR3 is built from 15 residues. CDR3 residues: CASSSTLSSYNEQFF. The CDR3 nucleotides read TGTGCCAGCAGCTCGACTCTGAGCTCCTACAATGAGCAGTTCTTC.

The genes are TRBV9 and TRBJ2-3; D gene uncertain. The CDR3 covers 16 residues. Germline CDR1 is SGDLS and CDR2 is YYNGEE. V gave up 3 bases and J gave up 5 bases, with 19 bases separating them. In nucleotides, the CDR3 is TGTGCCAGCAGCGGAAGTGGCTACACCGTGGGAGATACGCAGTATTTT. The encoded protein is CASSGSGYTVGDTQYF.

This rearrangement joins TRBV4-1 to TRBJ1-2, with 9 bases matching TRBD1. Germline assignment: CDR1 MGHRA and CDR2 YSYEKL. J lost 8 bases, V lost 1 base, and 11 bases had no gene match. The CDR3 consists of 16 residues. This chain's CDR3 is CASSQGSLQGARGYTF. Written as DNA, the CDR3 is TGCGCCAGCAGCCAAGGATCCCTACAGGGGGCGCGCGGCTACACCTTC.

This clone appeared a single time. This chain links TRBV6-5 with TRBJ1-1; D remains unclear. This CDR3 is built from 15 residues. V lost 0 bases to trimming and J lost 0 bases, with 8 bases between them. From germline, CDR1 is MNHEY and CDR2 SVGAGI. The CDR3 reads CASSYSNVLNTEAFF. CDR3 DNA: TGTGCCAGCAGTTACTCGAACGTGCTGAACACTGAAGCTTTCTTT.

The gene calls are TRBV27 and TRBJ2-7; 8 nucleotides agree with TRBD2. V shed 3 bases, J shed 7 bases, and the junction held 14 bases outside the gene matches. The CDR3 runs to 16 residues. Germline values: CDR1 MNHEY, CDR2 SMNVEV (reference sequence). The CDR3 coding sequence is TGTGCCAGCAGTTTTTTTCCGACTAGCGTAACGGGGGAGCAGTACTTC. Translation gives CASSFFPTSVTGEQYF.